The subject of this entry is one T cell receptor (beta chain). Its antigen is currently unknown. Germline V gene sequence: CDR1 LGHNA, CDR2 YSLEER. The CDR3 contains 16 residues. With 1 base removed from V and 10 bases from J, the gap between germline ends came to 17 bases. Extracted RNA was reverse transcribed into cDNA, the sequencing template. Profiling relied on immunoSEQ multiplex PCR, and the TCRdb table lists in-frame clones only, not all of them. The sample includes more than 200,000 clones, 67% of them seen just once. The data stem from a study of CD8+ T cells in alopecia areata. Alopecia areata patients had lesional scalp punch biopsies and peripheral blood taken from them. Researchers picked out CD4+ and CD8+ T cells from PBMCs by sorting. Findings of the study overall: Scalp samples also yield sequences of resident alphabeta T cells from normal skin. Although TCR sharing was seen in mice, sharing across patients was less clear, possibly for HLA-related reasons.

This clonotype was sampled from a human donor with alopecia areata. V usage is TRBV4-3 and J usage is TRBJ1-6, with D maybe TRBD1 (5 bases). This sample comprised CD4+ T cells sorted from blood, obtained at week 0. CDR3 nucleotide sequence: TGCGCCAGCAGCCAAGGCCCGGCAGGCGAGGGGTCACCCCTCCACTTT. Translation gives CASSQGPAGEGSPLHF.